This T cell receptor beta chain was observed in a study of blood T cell repertoires in COVID-19. Study as a whole: PBMCs, B-cell-depleted T cells, or T cells provided the cDNA or gDNA that made up the material.

Under the authors' procedure: Nucleated cell counts were estimated from reference gene primer amplification. Generated by immunoSEQ multiplex PCR, the TCRdb table keeps only in-frame clones and is missing some. V, J and clone size derive from that table, while D and trimming were established from the DNA sequence. In the table there are some 300,000 clones, roughly 88% of which are singletons. Per germline, CDR1 SQVTM and CDR2 ANQGSEA. The CDR3 covers 15 residues. The V and J ends lost 0 bases and 6 bases respectively, with 17 bases between them. Recruits, aged roughly 18 to 89 years, lived in 24 US areas.

The clonotype was recovered from a woman under 40 who had recovered from COVID-19. This rearrangement joins TRBV29-1 to TRBJ1-1; no firm D call. The specimen was PBMCs or T cells enriched from blood (not recorded which). CDR3 nucleotides: TGCAGCGTTGAAGATCGACAAAACTTAATTTCTGAAGCTTTCTTT. It codes for CSVEDRQNLISEAFF.